The rows below give T cell receptor beta chains drawn from one sample of a study of blood T cells in healthy people across ages. Each CDR3 protein gets one entry after TCRdb re-called the 5' RACE reads with MiXCR. The table records 1,800,000 or so distinct CDR3 sequences, approximately 40% of them present only once. Input material: blood. The source is a human donor in good health. CDR3s include the opening cysteine and the closing phenylalanine or tryptophan. The D gene is left open where the match is weak. The size entry is marked missing in some rows and otherwise reads once, few, many or a size class.

v_call,j_call,clone_size,d_call,cdr3_nt,cdr3_aa
TRBV29-1,TRBJ2-4,many,NA,TGCAGCGTCCAAAGCGTGGCCAAAAACATTCAGTACTTC,CSVQSVAKNIQYF
TRBV6-6,TRBJ2-1,few,NA,TGTGCCAGCAGTTATGCGGGGGCCTCCTACAATGAGCGGTTCTTC,CASSYAGASYNERFF
TRBV3-1,TRBJ1-2,NA,TRBD1,TGTGCCAGCAACCATAACAGGGGAGAGGGCTACACCTTC,CASNHNRGEGYTF
TRBV7-2,TRBJ2-7,NA,NA,TGTGCCAGCAGCTCCGGACAGACCGATGGGGCCTACGAGCAGTACTTC,CASSSGQTDGAYEQYF
TRBV3-1,TRBJ2-1,NA,TRBD2,TGTGCCAGCAGCCAAGTCTTAGCGGGGGCTGAGCAGTTCTTC,CASSQVLAGAEQFF
TRBV6-4,TRBJ1-2,many,NA,TGTGCCAGCAGTGACTCGACGGGGGGCTATGGCTACACCTTC,CASSDSTGGYGYTF
TRBV28,TRBJ2-3,many,NA,TGCGCCAGCAGCTTGACAGACACAGATACGCAGTATTTT,CASSLTDTDTQYF
TRBV4-1,TRBJ2-3,NA,NA,TGCGCCAGCAGCCAAGATTATCGGGGGCCTACCACAGATACGCAGTATTTT,CASSQDYRGPTTDTQYF
TRBV9,TRBJ2-7,NA,NA,TGTGCCAGCAGCGTTGGCGGGGGCCACTACGAGCAGTACTTC,CASSVGGGHYEQYF
TRBV6-2/TRBV6-3,TRBJ2-4,NA,NA,TGTGCCAGCAGTTCCGGGGCCCCGCAGTACTTC,CASSSGAPQYF
TRBV25-1,TRBJ2-1,few,NA,TGTGCCAGCAACGAAGAGGGGGGATACAATGAGCGGTTCTTC,CASNEEGGYNERFF
TRBV6-6,TRBJ1-1,NA,NA,TGTGCCACCCACAGGGAGATTTACACTGAAGCTTTCTTT,CATHREIYTEAFF
TRBV7-2,TRBJ2-1,NA,NA,TGTGCCAGCAGCTTAGTCGGGGGAACCAATAATATTTACTACGAGCAGTTCTTC,CASSLVGGTNNIYYEQFF
TRBV6-6,TRBJ2-1,few,TRBD2,TGTGCCAGCACGCGGGAGGGTCTTTACAATGAGCAGTTCTTC,CASTREGLYNEQFF
TRBV6-2/TRBV6-3,TRBJ2-4,NA,NA,TGTGCCAGCAACCTAAGGGGGGCCAAAAACATTCAGTACTTC,CASNLRGAKNIQYF
TRBV27,TRBJ2-1,NA,NA,TGTGCCAGCAGGATAAACGGGGGCGTGGGTGAGCAGTTCTTC,CASRINGGVGEQFF
TRBV28,TRBJ2-7,few,TRBD2,TGTGCCAGCGTGGGTCGTCTGGGCGGGGGGTTTCCCTACGAGCAGTACTTC,CASVGRLGGGFPYEQYF
TRBV30,TRBJ2-3,once,NA,TGTGCCTGGAGTGTAGGTGGCTCCACAGATACGCAGTATTTT,CAWSVGGSTDTQYF
TRBV27,TRBJ1-2,few,NA,TGTGCCAGCAGTAAAGGTTCGGGGAGAATTAGTGGCTACACCTTC,CASSKGSGRISGYTF
TRBV11-2,TRBJ2-5,NA,NA,TGTGCCAGCAGCTTAGTAGGGACGGCGCGAGAGACCCAGTACTTC,CASSLVGTARETQYF
TRBV6-6,TRBJ1-1,NA,TRBD1,TGTGCCAGCAGTTTATATTCCGGGACAGTCACTGAAGCTTTCTTT,CASSLYSGTVTEAFF
TRBV28,TRBJ1-1,NA,TRBD1,TGTGCCAGCAGTCTCAGGGGGTGGGTAACTGAAGCTTTCTTT,CASSLRGWVTEAFF
TRBV7-3,TRBJ2-3,NA,NA,TGTGCCAGCAGCCCAAGGGGGCTAGCGACAGATACGCAGTATTTT,CASSPRGLATDTQYF
TRBV7-9,TRBJ1-1,few,NA,TGTGCCAGCGGATCGGATGTGAACACTGAAGCTTTCTTT,CASGSDVNTEAFF
TRBV6-5,TRBJ1-6,few,NA,TGTGCCAGCAGTTACAGCGGTTTATGGGGTAATTCACCCCTCCACTTT,CASSYSGLWGNSPLHF
TRBV28,TRBJ1-2,NA,NA,TGTGCCAGCAGTTTACAGGGGCAGTGGAACTATGGCTACACCTTC,CASSLQGQWNYGYTF
TRBV11-2,TRBJ1-2,NA,TRBD1,TGTGCCAGCACCACTGGTCGGGACAGATACTATGGCTACACCTTC,CASTTGRDRYYGYTF
TRBV28,TRBJ1-2,few,NA,TGTGCCAGCCAACTTCCAGGGGCGCCCAATGGCTACACCTTC,CASQLPGAPNGYTF
TRBV28,TRBJ2-7,NA,TRBD1,TGTGCCAGCACCCCATCAGGTGGACAGGGGGCCTACGAGCAGTACTTC,CASTPSGGQGAYEQYF
TRBV5-1,TRBJ2-5,NA,TRBD1,TGCGCCAGCAGGAGTGGCGACAGGGGCCCCCAAGAGACCCAGTACTTC,CASRSGDRGPQETQYF
TRBV4-1,TRBJ2-7,NA,NA,TGCGCCAGCAGCCAAGTAACAGGGAGAACCCAGTACTTC,CASSQVTGRTQYF
TRBV6-5,TRBJ2-1,many,TRBD2,TGTGCCAGCAGCCCTAGCGGGGGGGTTTGGAATGAGCAGTTCTTC,CASSPSGGVWNEQFF
TRBV10-3,TRBJ1-1,few,NA,TGTGCCATCAGATCCAGGGAGGGCACTGAAGCTTTCTTT,CAIRSREGTEAFF
TRBV6-1,TRBJ2-1,NA,NA,TGTGCCAGCAGTGAATCTCGGTGGAGTTTACAGTTCTTC,CASSESRWSLQFF
TRBV7-2,TRBJ2-7,few,NA,TGTGCCAGCAGCTTCAGCAGAGACGTATACGAGCAGTACTTT,CASSFSRDVYEQYF
TRBV10-3,TRBJ2-1,NA,TRBD2,TGTGCCATCAGTGGGAGAACCCTAAGCGGGGGGGCCGTAGATGAGCAGTTCTTC,CAISGRTLSGGAVDEQFF
TRBV7-9,TRBJ2-1,NA,NA,TGTGCCAGCAGCTTGGGCCAGTTTAACAATGAGCAGTTCTTC,CASSLGQFNNEQFF
TRBV7-6,TRBJ1-5,NA,TRBD1,TGTGCCAGCAGCTTGAGGGGGCGCGATGGTAGCAATCAGCCCCAGCATTTT,CASSLRGRDGSNQPQHF
TRBV27,TRBJ2-1,NA,NA,TGTGCCAGCGCCCCCGGGGGGCCCAATGAGCAGTTCTTC,CASAPGGPNEQFF
TRBV7-2,TRBJ2-7,few,TRBD1,TGTGCCAGCAGCTTTTCGGGACAGGGCCCTTACGAGCAGTACTTC,CASSFSGQGPYEQYF
TRBV6-5,TRBJ1-2,NA,TRBD1,TGTGCCAGCAGTCTACATAGACAGGGGTACTATGGCTACACCTTC,CASSLHRQGYYGYTF
TRBV4-3,TRBJ1-2,many,NA,TGCGCCAGCAGCCAAGCGGCGTCGGTGCGTAGTGGGGGCTACACCTTC,CASSQAASVRSGGYTF
TRBV30,TRBJ2-1,few,TRBD1,TGTGTCTGGAGTAGGACAGGGCCTGGTGAGCAGTTCTTC,CVWSRTGPGEQFF
TRBV4-1,TRBJ2-7,NA,TRBD2,TGCGCCAGCAGTCAATCGGGCGGGGGGGCCTACGAGCAGTACTTC,CASSQSGGGAYEQYF
TRBV20-1,TRBJ2-4,NA,NA,TGCAGTGCTAGAGATCAAGGGGGACCTTCTTCGGGGTACTTC,CSARDQGGPSSGYF
TRBV6-5,TRBJ2-3,NA,TRBD2,TGTGCCAGCAATACTCTAGCGGGGGGGACAGATACGCAGTATTTT,CASNTLAGGTDTQYF
TRBV7-3,TRBJ2-1,few,NA,TGTGCCAGCAGCAAGGACAGTACAAACTACAATGAGCAGTTCTTC,CASSKDSTNYNEQFF
TRBV7-2,TRBJ1-1,NA,NA,TGTGCCGGCAGCTTTGGGGGATTTACTGAAGCTTTCTTT,CAGSFGGFTEAFF
TRBV4-3,TRBJ1-1,NA,TRBD1,TGCGCCAGCAGCCAAGAGGACAGGGGGCGAGGCACTGAAGCTTTCTTT,CASSQEDRGRGTEAFF
TRBV7-3,TRBJ2-6,NA,TRBD1,TGTGCCAGCAGCCCCAGAAGTCGACAGGGGGTAAATTCAGGGGCCAACGTCCTGACTTTC,CASSPRSRQGVNSGANVLTF
TRBV27,TRBJ2-4,once,NA,TGTGCCAGCAGTTTATCTTTGTCGCGGGATAGGCGAGGAGTGTACTTC,CASSLSLSRDRRGVYF